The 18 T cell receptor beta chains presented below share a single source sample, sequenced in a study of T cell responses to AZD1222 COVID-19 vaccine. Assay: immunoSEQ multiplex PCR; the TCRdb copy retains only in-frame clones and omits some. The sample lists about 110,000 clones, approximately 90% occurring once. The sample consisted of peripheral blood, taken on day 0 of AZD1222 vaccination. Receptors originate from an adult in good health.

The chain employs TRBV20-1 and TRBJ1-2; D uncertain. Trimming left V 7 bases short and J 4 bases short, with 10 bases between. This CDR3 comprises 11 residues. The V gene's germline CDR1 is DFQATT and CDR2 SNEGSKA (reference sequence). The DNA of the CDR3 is TGCAGTGTAGCGCAGACCTATGGCTACACCTTC. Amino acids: CSVAQTYGYTF.

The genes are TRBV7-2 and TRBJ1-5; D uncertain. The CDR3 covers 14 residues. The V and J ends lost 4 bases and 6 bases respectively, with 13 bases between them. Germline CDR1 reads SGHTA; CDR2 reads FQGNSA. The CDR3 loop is CASSSQPGGQPQHF. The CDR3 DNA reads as TGTGCCAGCAGCTCCCAACCTGGCGGTCAGCCCCAGCATTTT.

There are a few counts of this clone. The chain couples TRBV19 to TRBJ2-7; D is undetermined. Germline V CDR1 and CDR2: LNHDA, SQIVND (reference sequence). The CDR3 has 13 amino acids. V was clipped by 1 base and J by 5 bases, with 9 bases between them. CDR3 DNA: TGTGCCAGTAGTATAGCTGGGATTAACGAGCAGTACTTC. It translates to CASSIAGINEQYF. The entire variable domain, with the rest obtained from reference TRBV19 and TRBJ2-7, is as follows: DGGITQSPKYLFRKEGQNVTLSCEQNLNHDAMYWYRQDPGQGLRLIYYSQIVNDFQKGDIAEGYSVSREKKESFPLTVTSAQKNPTAFYLCASSIAGINEQYFGPGTRLTVT.

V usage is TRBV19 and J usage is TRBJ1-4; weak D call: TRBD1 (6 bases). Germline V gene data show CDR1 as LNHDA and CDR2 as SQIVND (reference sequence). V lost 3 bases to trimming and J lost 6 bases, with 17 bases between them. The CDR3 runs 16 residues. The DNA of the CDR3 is TGTGCCAGTAGTATGCTCGGCCAGGGGCTTGATGAAAAACTGTTTTTT. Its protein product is CASSMLGQGLDEKLFF.

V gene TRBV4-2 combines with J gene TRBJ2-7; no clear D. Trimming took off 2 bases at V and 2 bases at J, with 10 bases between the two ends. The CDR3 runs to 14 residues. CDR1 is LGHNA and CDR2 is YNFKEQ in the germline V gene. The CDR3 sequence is CASSQPGQTYEQYF. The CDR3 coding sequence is TGTGCCAGCAGCCAACCAGGTCAGACCTACGAGCAGTACTTC.

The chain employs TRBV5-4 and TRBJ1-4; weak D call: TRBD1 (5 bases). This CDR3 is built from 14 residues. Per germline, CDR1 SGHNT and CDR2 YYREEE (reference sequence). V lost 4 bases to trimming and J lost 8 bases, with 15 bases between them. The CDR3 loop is CASSGGGLGEKLFF. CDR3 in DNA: TGTGCCAGCAGCGGGGGAGGCCTGGGGGAAAAACTGTTTTTT. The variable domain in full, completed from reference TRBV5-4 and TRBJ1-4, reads ETGVTQSPTHLIKTRGQQVTLRCSSQSGHNTVSWYQQALGQGPQFIFQYYREEENGRGNFPPRFSGLQFPNYSSELNVNALELDDSALYLCASSGGGLGEKLFFGSGTQLSVL.

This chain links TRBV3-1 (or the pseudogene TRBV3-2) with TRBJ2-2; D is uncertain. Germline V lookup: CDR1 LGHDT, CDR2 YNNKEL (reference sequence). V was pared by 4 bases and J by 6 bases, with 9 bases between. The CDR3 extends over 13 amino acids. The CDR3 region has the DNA TGTGCCAGCAGCCCGGCGGCGGCCGGGGAGCTGTTTTTT. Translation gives CASSPAAAGELFF.

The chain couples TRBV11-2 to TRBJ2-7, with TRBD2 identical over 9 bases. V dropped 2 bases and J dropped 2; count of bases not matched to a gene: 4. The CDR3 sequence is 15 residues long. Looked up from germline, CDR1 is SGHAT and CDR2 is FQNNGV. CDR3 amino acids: CASSLQAGGTYEQYF. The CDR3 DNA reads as TGTGCCAGCAGCTTACAGGCGGGGGGGACCTACGAGCAGTACTTC.

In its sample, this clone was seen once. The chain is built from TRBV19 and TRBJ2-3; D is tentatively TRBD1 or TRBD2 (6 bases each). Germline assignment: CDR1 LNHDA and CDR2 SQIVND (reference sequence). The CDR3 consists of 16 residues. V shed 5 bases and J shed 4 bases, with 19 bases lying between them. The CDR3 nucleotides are TGTGCCAGTAGTGGAACCCCAAGGGGGGCCCCAGATACGCAGTATTTT. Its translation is CASSGTPRGAPDTQYF.

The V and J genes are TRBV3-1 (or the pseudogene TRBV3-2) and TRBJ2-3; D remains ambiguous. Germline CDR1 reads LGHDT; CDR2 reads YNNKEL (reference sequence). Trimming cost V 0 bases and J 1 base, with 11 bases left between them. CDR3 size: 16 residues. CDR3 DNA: TGTGCCAGCAGCCAAGATAGGTCTAAGGGCACAGATACGCAGTATTTT. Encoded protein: CASSQDRSKGTDTQYF.

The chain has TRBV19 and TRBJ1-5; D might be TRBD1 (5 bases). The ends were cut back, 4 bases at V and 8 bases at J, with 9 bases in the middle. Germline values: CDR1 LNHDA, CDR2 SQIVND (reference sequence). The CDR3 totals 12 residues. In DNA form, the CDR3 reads TGTGCCAGTAGTAATGGGGCCAAGCCCCAGCATTTT. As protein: CASSNGAKPQHF.

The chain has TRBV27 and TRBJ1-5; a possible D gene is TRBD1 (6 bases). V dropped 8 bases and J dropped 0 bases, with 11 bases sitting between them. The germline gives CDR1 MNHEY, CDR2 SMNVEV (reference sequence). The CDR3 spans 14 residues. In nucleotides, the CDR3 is TGTGCCAGCCGGGGGGGGCATAGCAATCAGCCCCAGCATTTT. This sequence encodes CASRGGHSNQPQHF.

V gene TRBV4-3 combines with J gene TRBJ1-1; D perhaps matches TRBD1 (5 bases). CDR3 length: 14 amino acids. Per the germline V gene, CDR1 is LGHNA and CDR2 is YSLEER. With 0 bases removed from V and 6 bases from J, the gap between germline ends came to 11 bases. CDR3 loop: CASSQEQGSAEAFF. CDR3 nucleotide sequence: TGCGCCAGCAGCCAAGAGCAGGGTTCGGCTGAAGCTTTCTTT.

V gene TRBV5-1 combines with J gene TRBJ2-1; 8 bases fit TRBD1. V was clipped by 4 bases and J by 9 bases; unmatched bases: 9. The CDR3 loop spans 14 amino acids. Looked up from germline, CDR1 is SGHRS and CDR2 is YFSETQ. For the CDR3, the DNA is TGCGCCAGCAGCCCGGACAGGGAAAGGGGTGAGCAGTTCTTC. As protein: CASSPDRERGEQFF.

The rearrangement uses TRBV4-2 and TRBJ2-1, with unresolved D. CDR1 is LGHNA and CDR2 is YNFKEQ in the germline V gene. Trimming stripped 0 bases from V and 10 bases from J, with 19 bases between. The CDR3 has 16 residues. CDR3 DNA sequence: TGTGCCAGCAGCCAAGACCCCACCGGACGCTCTGGGGAGCAGTTCTTC. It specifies CASSQDPTGRSGEQFF.

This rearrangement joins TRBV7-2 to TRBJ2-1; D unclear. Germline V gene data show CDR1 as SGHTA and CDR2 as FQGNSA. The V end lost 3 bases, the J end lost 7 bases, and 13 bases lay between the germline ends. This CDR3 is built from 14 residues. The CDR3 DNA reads TGTGCCAGCAGCTTTTCCGGTAGTAGTAATGAGCAGTTCTTC. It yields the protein CASSFSGSSNEQFF.

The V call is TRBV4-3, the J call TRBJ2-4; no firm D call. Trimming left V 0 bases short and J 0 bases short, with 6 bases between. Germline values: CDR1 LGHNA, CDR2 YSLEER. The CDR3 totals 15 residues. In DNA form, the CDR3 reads TGCGCCAGCAGCCAAGATCCGGCAGCCAAAAACATTCAGTACTTC. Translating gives CASSQDPAAKNIQYF.

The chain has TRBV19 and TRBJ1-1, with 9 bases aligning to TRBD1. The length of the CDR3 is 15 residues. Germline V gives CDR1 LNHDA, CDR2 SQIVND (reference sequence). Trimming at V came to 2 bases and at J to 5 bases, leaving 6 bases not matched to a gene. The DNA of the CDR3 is TGTGCCAGTAGTATAAGGCCGACAGGGGGTACTGAAGCTTTCTTT. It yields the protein CASSIRPTGGTEAFF. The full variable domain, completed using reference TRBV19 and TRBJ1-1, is DGGITQSPKYLFRKEGQNVTLSCEQNLNHDAMYWYRQDPGQGLRLIYYSQIVNDFQKGDIAEGYSVSREKKESFPLTVTSAQKNPTAFYLCASSIRPTGGTEAFFGQGTRLTVV.